Each of the 20 T cell receptor beta chains below was sequenced from the same sample in a study of cytomegalovirus exposure and HLA in healthy donors. The PCR used 60 Vbeta and 13 Jbeta primers. Generated by immunoSEQ multiplex PCR, the TCRdb table keeps only in-frame clones and is missing some. The sample lists approximately 190,000 clones, approximately 81% occurring once. Source material: PBMCs. The origin of the receptors is a boy aged 5 to 17 in good health and CMV-seronegative.

CDR3: CASSNYFRGDHEQYF. CDR3 nucleotides: TGTGCCAGCAGCAATTATTTCAGGGGGGATCACGAGCAGTACTTC. The V gene is TRBV7-8, the J gene TRBJ2-7; D is possibly TRBD1 (7 bases). Germline-derived CDR1 and CDR2 are SGHVS and FQNEAQ. Trimming took 5 bases from V and 5 from J, leaving 19 bases between them. CDR3 length: 15 amino acids.

The gene calls are TRBV27 and TRBJ2-1; 12 bases are shared with TRBD2. This CDR3 comprises 13 residues. Trimming at V came to 7 bases and at J to 7 bases, leaving 2 bases not matched to a gene. Looked up from germline, CDR1 is MNHEY and CDR2 is SMNVEV (reference sequence). This CDR3 is CASTGTSGNEQFF. The CDR3 bases are TGTGCCAGCACAGGGACTAGCGGGAATGAGCAGTTCTTC.

The gene calls are TRBV27 and TRBJ2-3, with D perhaps matching TRBD1 (5 bases). CDR1 is MNHEY and CDR2 is SMNVEV in the germline V gene (reference sequence). V lost 8 bases, J lost 2 bases, and 8 bases lay in between. The CDR3 has 12 amino acids. The CDR3 sequence: CASWGPTDTQYF. CDR3 DNA sequence: TGTGCCAGCTGGGGCCCCACAGATACGCAGTATTTT.

The chain is built from TRBV28 and TRBJ2-5; D is ambiguous. The V gene's germline CDR1 is MDHEN and CDR2 SYDVKM. V gave up 6 bases and J gave up 3 bases, with 20 bases separating them. This CDR3 is built from 16 residues. CDR3 nucleotide sequence: TGTGCCAGCAGCCCCCGAGAACCGCGGAGAGAAGAGACCCAGTACTTC. Amino acid sequence: CASSPREPRREETQYF.

This rearrangement joins TRBV6-6 to TRBJ2-1; no firm D call. CDR1 MNHNY and CDR2 SVGAGI come from the germline V gene (reference sequence). The CDR3 extends over 13 amino acids. The V gene lost 4 bases and the J gene lost 10 bases, with 14 bases spanning the gap. CDR3 nucleotide sequence: TGTGCCAGCAGTTTACGCGCCGATATGGAGCAGTTCTTC. This translates into CASSLRADMEQFF.

The CDR3 DNA follows: TGTGCCAGCAGCCCCGGGACAGGGGGGGCTGAAGCTTTCTTT. It specifies CASSPGTGGAEAFF. The chain carries TRBV7-3 and TRBJ1-1, with 11 bases identical to TRBD1. Germline V gene data show CDR1 as SGHTA and CDR2 as FQGTGA. The CDR3 runs to 14 residues. Trimming took 5 bases from V and 6 from J; bases not matched to a gene: 5.

The V and J genes are TRBV6-6 and TRBJ2-7, with 9 bases matching TRBD1. Germline trimming cut 7 bases from V and 4 bases from J; bases unmatched to any gene: 8. Germline V gene lookup returns CDR1 MNHNY and CDR2 SVGAGI (reference sequence). The CDR3 loop spans 14 amino acids. In DNA form, the CDR3 reads TGTGCCAGCACCTTAAGGACAGGGGCATACGAGCAGTACTTC. This gives the protein CASTLRTGAYEQYF.

A remark on this clone: Other DNA sequences from this sample encode an identical CDR3 as well. V is TRBV29-1 and J is TRBJ2-1; 7 positions agree with TRBD1. With 0 bases clipped from V and 0 bases from J, the junction kept 5 bases outside the gene matches. CDR1 and CDR2 from the germline V gene are SQVTM and ANQGSEA. This CDR3 is built from 16 residues. The DNA for the CDR3 is TGCAGCGTTGAAGATCCGGACAGGAGCTCCTACAATGAGCAGTTCTTC. This gives the protein CSVEDPDRSSYNEQFF.

The V call is TRBV27, the J call TRBJ2-7, with 7 bases identical to TRBD2. Germline V gene lookup returns CDR1 MNHEY and CDR2 SMNVEV (reference sequence). The CDR3 covers 15 residues. With 1 base clipped from V and 2 bases from J, the junction kept 5 bases outside the gene matches. CDR3 DNA: TGTGCCAGCAGTTTATGGTCGGGGGGTCCCTACGAGCAGTACTTC. It is translated as CASSLWSGGPYEQYF.

This chain links TRBV28 with TRBJ1-1; D gene uncertain. The CDR3 sequence is 14 residues long. Germline CDR1 is MDHEN and CDR2 is SYDVKM. Trimming shortened V by 5 bases and J by 0 bases, and 10 bases separated the two germline ends. CDR3 coding DNA: TGTGCCAGCAGTCCGACTCTCATGAACACTGAAGCTTTCTTT. This translates into CASSPTLMNTEAFF.

This chain connects TRBV7-4 to TRBJ2-4; tentative D call: TRBD2 (5 bases). The CDR3 extends over 19 amino acids. V lost 0 bases, J lost 1 base, and 19 bases lay in between. Germline V lookup: CDR1 SGHVT, CDR2 SQSDAQ. CDR3 in amino acids: CASSLAKECSVWAKNIQYF. DNA of the CDR3: TGTGCCAGCAGCTTAGCCAAGGAATGTAGCGTGTGGGCCAAAAACATTCAGTACTTC. Variable domain in full (rest from reference TRBV7-4 and TRBJ2-4): GAGVSQSPRYKVAKRGRDVALRCDSISGHVTLYWYRQTLGQGSEVLTYSQSDAQRDKSGRPSGRFSAERPERSVSTLKIQRTEQGDSAVYLCASSLAKECSVWAKNIQYFGAGTRLSVL.

The V gene is TRBV5-8, the J gene TRBJ2-7, with unresolved D. Trimming took off 0 bases at V and 1 base at J, with 11 bases between the two ends. CDR3 length: 15 residues. CDR1 and CDR2 from the germline V gene are SGHTS and YDEGEE. Here the CDR3 reads CASSLAVPFSYEQYF. In DNA form, the CDR3 reads TGTGCCAGCAGCTTGGCGGTACCATTTTCCTACGAGCAGTACTTC.

The CDR3 here is CALAPGGSKNIQYF. The DNA for the CDR3 is TGTGCCTTGGCCCCGGGAGGGTCCAAAAACATTCAGTACTTC. The genes are TRBV30 and TRBJ2-4, with TRBD2 matching over 8 bases. V lost 7 bases and J lost 2; bases outside the gene matches: 7. This CDR3 has 14 amino acids. The germline V gene has CDR1 GTSNPN and CDR2 SVGIG (reference sequence).

V usage is TRBV25-1 and J usage is TRBJ1-4; 8 bases agree with TRBD1. Trimming removed 1 base from V and 7 bases from J; junction bases left unmatched: 2. Germline loops: CDR1 MGHDK, CDR2 SYGVNS. The CDR3 covers 14 residues. CDR3 in amino acids: CASSELQGGEKLFF. The DNA of the CDR3 is TGTGCCAGCAGTGAATTACAGGGGGGTGAAAAACTGTTTTTT.

The rearrangement uses TRBV28 and TRBJ2-7, with TRBD1 identical over 7 bases. Trimming removed 5 bases from V and 2 bases from J; junction bases left unmatched: 21. This CDR3 has 19 residues. Germline assignment: CDR1 MDHEN and CDR2 SYDVKM. CDR3 sequence: CASSEVGLGSRTGAYEQYF. Written as DNA, the CDR3 is TGTGCCAGCAGTGAGGTTGGTCTCGGGTCCAGGACAGGAGCCTACGAGCAGTACTTC.

The chain links TRBV9 to TRBJ1-2, with 10 positions matching TRBD1. The germline V gene has CDR1 SGDLS and CDR2 YYNGEE. This CDR3 contains 16 residues. J was trimmed by 6 bases and V by 4 bases; bases with no gene match: 12. CDR3 residues: CASSKEAPDRGDGYTF. CDR3 bases: TGTGCCAGCAGCAAGGAAGCTCCGGACAGGGGGGATGGCTACACCTTC.

The CDR3 region is CASRATGSLAFF. DNA for the CDR3: TGTGCCAGCAGAGCGACAGGGTCGCTGGCTTTCTTT. The chain employs TRBV6-1 and TRBJ1-1; 7 bases fit TRBD1. The germline CDR1 and CDR2 sequences are MNHNS and SASEGT. This CDR3 spans 12 amino acids. V was clipped by 6 bases and J by 11 bases; unmatched bases: 9.

This chain joins TRBV4-1 and TRBJ2-1; 7 bases are shared with TRBD2. Germline V gene lookup returns CDR1 MGHRA and CDR2 YSYEKL. V shed 0 bases, J shed 3 bases, and the junction held 11 bases outside the gene matches. This CDR3 is built from 18 residues. The CDR3 protein is CASSQDLETSPFYNEQFF. DNA of the CDR3: TGCGCCAGCAGCCAAGATCTTGAGACTAGCCCCTTCTACAATGAGCAGTTCTTC.

DNA of the CDR3: TGTGCCAGCGGGATCACCGGGACAGGGCGGTACGAGCAGTACTTC. As protein: CASGITGTGRYEQYF. The rearrangement joins TRBV5-4 to TRBJ2-7, with 9 bases lining up with TRBD1. This CDR3 is 15 amino acids long. Trimming took 7 bases from V and 4 from J; bases not matched to a gene: 12. The germline CDR1 and CDR2 sequences are SGHNT and YYREEE (reference sequence).

This clone has only a few counts. This chain links TRBV6-1 with TRBJ1-5, with no clear D. V was cut by 6 bases and J by 5 bases, with 5 bases left in between. Germline assignment: CDR1 MNHNS and CDR2 SASEGT. The CDR3 runs 11 residues. CDR3: CASSSDQPQHF. The CDR3 DNA sequence: TGTGCCAGCAGCTCCGATCAGCCCCAGCATTTT.